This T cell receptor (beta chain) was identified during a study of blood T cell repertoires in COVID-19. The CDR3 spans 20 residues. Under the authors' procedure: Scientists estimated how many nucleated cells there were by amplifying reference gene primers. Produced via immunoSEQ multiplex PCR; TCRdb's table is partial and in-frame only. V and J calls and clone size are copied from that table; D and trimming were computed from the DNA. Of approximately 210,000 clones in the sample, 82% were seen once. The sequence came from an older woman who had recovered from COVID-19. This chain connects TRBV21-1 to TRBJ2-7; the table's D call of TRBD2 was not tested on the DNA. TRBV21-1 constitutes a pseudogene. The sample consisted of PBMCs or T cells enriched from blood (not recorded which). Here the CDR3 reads CASSNPRRGPEAYLPYEQYF. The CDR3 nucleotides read TGTGCCAGCAGCAACCCAAGGCGGGGGCCGGAGGCTTACCTACCCTACGAGCAGTACTTC.